Sequencing of this T cell receptor (beta chain) was carried out in a study of T cells after somatic rescue of genetic block. Germline V gene sequence: CDR1 MNHNS, CDR2 SASEGT. V lost 4 bases, J lost 3 bases, and 9 bases lay in between. This CDR3 region has 13 residues. The assay was immunoSEQ multiplex PCR, and TCRdb's table has in-frame clones only and misses some. The repertoire holds thousands of clones, about 86% seen once, with roughly 24% in the top ten. The TCR sequence derives from a boy younger than 18. The sequenced material came from peripheral blood mononuclear cells (PBMCs). V and J are TRBV6-1 and TRBJ2-5; D perhaps matches TRBD2 (7 bases). In nucleotides, the CDR3 is TGTGCCAGCAGTGGGGGGGGCGAAGAGACCCAGTACTTC. It encodes CASSGGGEETQYF.